The T cell receptor (beta chain) described here comes from a study of blood T cell repertoires in COVID-19. For the study at large: There were acute and convalescent COVID-19 samples, and they came from the United States, Italy and Spain. Nucleic acid was either cDNA or gDNA, and it came from T cells, B-cell-depleted T cells, or PBMCs.

As originally analysed: Amplification from reference gene primers served as the basis for estimated nucleated cell counts. Generated by immunoSEQ multiplex PCR, the TCRdb table keeps only in-frame clones and is missing some. The V and J calls and clone size come from that table; D and trimming were worked out from the DNA. The table lists 220,000 or so clones, almost 90% of them singletons. CDR1 SEHNR and CDR2 FQNEAQ come from the germline V gene (reference sequence). This CDR3 has 18 amino acids. Germline trimming cut 3 bases from V and 1 base from J; bases unmatched to any gene: 10. The receptor's source is a man aged 30 to 39 who had been exposed to COVID-19. Source material: PBMCs or T cells enriched from blood (not recorded which). The V gene is TRBV7-9, the J gene TRBJ2-5; 11 bases match TRBD2. The CDR3 nucleotides read TGTGCCAGCAGCTTGGGTCTAGCGGGGGGCCGCCGCCAAGAGACCCAGTACTTC. Amino acids: CASSLGLAGGRRQETQYF.